The 28 T cell receptor beta chains below all came from one sample that was sequenced in a study of technical replicates of blood from four donors. Some clones are missing from TCRdb's copy, which holds only in-frame ones; the method was immunoSEQ multiplex PCR. The table has about 97,000 clones, about 96% seen once. The sample was T cells isolated from PBMCs. The receptor source for this set is a human donor in good health.

The rearrangement joins TRBV6-5 to TRBJ1-2; 7 bases are shared with TRBD1. CDR1 is MNHEY and CDR2 is SVGAGI in the germline V gene. The CDR3 is 14 amino acids. The ends lost 5 bases at V and 4 bases at J; junction bases unmatched: 7. The CDR3 DNA follows: TGTGCCAGCAGTAGAGACAGGGATGGCTATGGCTACACCTTC. This codes for CASSRDRDGYGYTF.

The chain carries TRBV6-5 and TRBJ1-5, with 8 bases fitting TRBD1. The CDR3 is 15 residues long. Germline values: CDR1 MNHEY, CDR2 SVGAGI. Trimming at V came to 3 bases and at J to 3 bases, leaving 4 bases not matched to a gene. Here the CDR3 reads CASSYTGGLNQPQHF. The CDR3 nucleotides read TGTGCCAGCAGTTATACAGGGGGACTCAATCAGCCCCAGCATTTT.

V usage is TRBV9 and J usage is TRBJ2-1, with 9 bases aligning to TRBD2. Trimming took 0 bases from V and 8 from J; bases not matched to a gene: 15. CDR1 SGDLS and CDR2 YYNGEE come from the germline V gene. CDR3 size: 18 residues. CDR3 coding DNA: TGTGCCAGCAGCGTAGGGGGTCTAGGACTAGCGAGGGGGGATGAGCAGTTCTTC. Translation: CASSVGGLGLARGDEQFF.

The gene calls are TRBV10-3 and TRBJ2-2; unclear D gene. CDR1 and CDR2 from the germline V gene are ENHRY and SYGVKD. The CDR3 extends over 15 amino acids. Trimming removed 1 base from V and 1 base from J, with 7 bases in between. The CDR3 coding sequence is TGTGCCATCAGTGAGTTGACGGGGAACACCGGGGAGCTGTTTTTT. It yields the protein CAISELTGNTGELFF.

The chain carries TRBV15 and TRBJ1-2; TRBD1 matches 12 bases. The CDR3 is 14 residues long. The germline V gene has CDR1 LNHNV and CDR2 YYDKDF (reference sequence). The junction had 6 bases not matched to a gene; V was cut back by 5 bases and J by 8 bases. For the CDR3, the DNA is TGTGCCACCAGCTGGGGACAGGGGGCTAGGGGCTACACCTTC. It encodes CATSWGQGARGYTF. The variable domain in full, completed from reference TRBV15 and TRBJ1-2, reads DAMVIQNPRYQVTQFGKPVTLSCSQTLNHNVMYWYQQKSSQAPKLLFHYYDKDFNNEADTPDNFQSRRPNTSFCFLDIRSPGLGDTAMYLCATSWGQGARGYTFGSGTRLTVV.

The rearrangement links TRBV28 to TRBJ1-1; D possibly corresponds to TRBD1 (5 bases). The germline CDR1 and CDR2 sequences are MDHEN and SYDVKM. With 5 bases removed from V and 0 bases from J, the gap between germline ends came to 13 bases. This CDR3 spans 15 amino acids. The CDR3 sequence is CASSPSTAMNTEAFF. The DNA for the CDR3 is TGTGCCAGCAGTCCGTCGACAGCGATGAACACTGAAGCTTTCTTT. The variable domain in full, completed from reference TRBV28 and TRBJ1-1, reads DVKVTQSSRYLVKRTGEKVFLECVQDMDHENMFWYRQDPGLGLRLIYFSYDVKMKEKGDIPEGYSVSREKKERFSLILESASTNQTSMYLCASSPSTAMNTEAFFGQGTRLTVV.

This chain connects TRBV7-3 to TRBJ2-7; 12 nucleotides line up with TRBD2. Germline V gene sequence: CDR1 SGHTA, CDR2 FQGTGA. The CDR3 extends over 15 amino acids. V trimming: 2 bases; J trimming: 2 bases; junction bases outside the gene matches: 1. CDR3 in amino acids: CASSLGLAGTYEQYF. CDR3 DNA sequence: TGTGCCAGCAGCTTAGGACTAGCGGGAACCTACGAGCAGTACTTC. The entire variable domain, with the rest obtained from reference TRBV7-3 and TRBJ2-7, is as follows: GAGVSQTPSNKVTEKGKYVELRCDPISGHTALYWYRQSLGQGPEFLIYFQGTGAADDSGLPNDRFFAVRPEGSVSTLKIQRTERGDSAVYLCASSLGLAGTYEQYFGPGTRLTVT.

V and J are TRBV15 and TRBJ2-3; 7 nucleotides agree with TRBD1. The CDR3 extends over 16 amino acids. CDR1 LNHNV and CDR2 YYDKDF come from the germline V gene (reference sequence). Trimming took 5 bases from V and 2 from J; bases not matched to a gene: 10. DNA for the CDR3: TGTGCCACCAGCGCGGTCCGGGACAGTCTCACAGATACGCAGTATTTT. Translated, it gives CATSAVRDSLTDTQYF.

The chain is built from TRBV19 and TRBJ1-5; D unclear. CDR1 and CDR2 from the germline V gene are LNHDA and SQIVND (reference sequence). V lost 8 bases and J 1 base, leaving 15 bases between the germline ends. The length of the CDR3 is 15 residues. The CDR3 reads CASREVVLSNQPQHF. The CDR3 bases are TGTGCCAGTCGAGAAGTGGTGCTGAGCAATCAGCCCCAGCATTTT.

The chain is built from TRBV7-2 and TRBJ1-2, with D perhaps TRBD1 (5 bases). Germline CDR1 SGHTA, CDR2 FQGNSA. This CDR3 region has 15 residues. V lost 5 bases and J 0 bases, leaving 13 bases between the germline ends. The CDR3 DNA reads TGTGCCAGCAGCCCGAGACAGAATACTAACTATGGCTACACCTTC. Its translation: CASSPRQNTNYGYTF.

This chain uses TRBV1 with TRBJ2-2; the DNA was not compared with TRBD2, the D call given in the table. TRBV1 is termed a pseudogene. The CDR3 totals 17 residues. The CDR3 spells CTSRPPELAGCTGELFF. CDR3 sequence (DNA): TGCACCAGCAGACCTCCAGAACTAGCGGGATGCACCGGGGAGCTGTTTTTT.

The chain uses TRBV9 and TRBJ2-5; 9 bases agree with TRBD1. V trimming: 0 bases; J trimming: 2 bases; junction bases outside the gene matches: 8. CDR3 length equals 17 residues. Germline V CDR1 and CDR2: SGDLS, YYNGEE. The CDR3 DNA is TGTGCCAGCAGCGTAGACAGGGGGCTTAGGAGGCAAGAGACCCAGTACTTC. Protein: CASSVDRGLRRQETQYF. The variable domain in full, with the rest retrieved from reference TRBV9 and TRBJ2-5, is DSGVTQTPKHLITATGQRVTLRCSPRSGDLSVYWYQQSLDQGLQFLIQYYNGEERAKGNILERFSAQQFPDLHSELNLSSLELGDSALYFCASSVDRGLRRQETQYFGPGTRLLVL.

The gene calls are TRBV7-8 and TRBJ1-2, with D perhaps TRBD1 (5 bases). CDR3 length equals 14 residues. The V end was cut by 8 bases, the J end by 5 bases, with 18 bases between. The germline CDR1 and CDR2 sequences are SGHVS and FQNEAQ. CDR3 bases: TGTGCCAGCGGACCCGGAAATCAGGGTTATGGCTACACCTTC. Amino acid sequence: CASGPGNQGYGYTF.

The rearrangement joins TRBV27 to TRBJ1-2; 10 nucleotides agree with TRBD1. Per the germline V gene, CDR1 is MNHEY and CDR2 is SMNVEV (reference sequence). V gave up 6 bases and J gave up 1 base; unmatched junction bases: 5. The CDR3 is 15 residues long. CDR3 sequence reads: CASSRDRGVNYGYTF. The CDR3 coding sequence is TGTGCCAGCAGCCGGGACAGGGGAGTTAACTATGGCTACACCTTC.

The rearrangement joins TRBV19 to TRBJ2-7, with 13 bases aligning to TRBD2. The ends lost 5 bases at V and 7 bases at J; junction bases unmatched: 5. Germline-derived CDR1 and CDR2 are LNHDA and SQIVND (reference sequence). This CDR3 region has 14 residues. In nucleotides, the CDR3 is TGTGCCAGTAGTGGACTAGCGGGAGATGGGGAGCAGTACTTC. Amino acid sequence: CASSGLAGDGEQYF.

This clone has only a few counts. The chain joins TRBV5-6 to TRBJ2-7; D is perhaps TRBD1 (5 bases). Trimming cost V 4 bases and J 3 bases, with 14 bases left between them. Germline V lookup: CDR1 SGHDT, CDR2 YYEEEE. This CDR3 spans 14 amino acids. This CDR3 reads CASSALTGLYEQYF. The CDR3 bases are TGTGCCAGCAGCGCACTCACAGGTCTCTACGAGCAGTACTTC.

DNA for the CDR3: TGCGCCAGCAGCTTATTCGCGGGGATTAGCTCTGGGGCCAACGTCCTGACTTTC. It encodes CASSLFAGISSGANVLTF. The chain carries TRBV5-1 and TRBJ2-6; TRBD2 might be the D (6 bases). V shed 2 bases and J shed 0 bases, with 15 bases lying between them. The CDR3 is made up of 18 amino acids. Germline V gives CDR1 SGHRS, CDR2 YFSETQ.

The count of this clone is one. This chain uses TRBV7-9 with TRBJ2-1, with 7 bases matching TRBD2. Trimming removed 2 bases from V and 5 bases from J; junction bases left unmatched: 6. Per the germline V gene, CDR1 is SEHNR and CDR2 is FQNEAQ (reference sequence). The CDR3 length is 15 residues. CDR3 DNA: TGTGCCAGCAGCTTATGGCGGGAGACCCACAATGAGCAGTTCTTC. This codes for CASSLWRETHNEQFF.

This clone appeared once. V is TRBV15 and J is TRBJ1-3; no firm D call. CDR1 is LNHNV and CDR2 is YYDKDF in the germline V gene (reference sequence). The V gene lost 5 bases and the J gene lost 0 bases, with 8 bases spanning the gap. The CDR3 contains 14 residues. This CDR3 is CATSGLSSGNTIYF. DNA of the CDR3: TGTGCCACCAGCGGCTTAAGCTCTGGAAACACCATATATTTT.

The chain recombines TRBV7-2 with TRBJ1-3, with 7 positions matching TRBD1. Germline values: CDR1 SGHTA, CDR2 FQGNSA. The V gene end was trimmed by 4 bases and the J gene end by 3 bases; junction bases not matched to a gene: 3. The CDR3 extends over 14 amino acids. The CDR3 region is CASSSRDSGNTIYF. The CDR3, as DNA: TGTGCCAGCAGCTCAAGGGACAGTGGAAACACCATATATTTT.

The sample holds one count of this clone. This chain connects TRBV9 to TRBJ2-7, with 8 positions matching TRBD2. V was pared by 4 bases and J by 3 bases, with 9 bases of the junction left unmatched. This CDR3 has 15 residues. Germline V gives CDR1 SGDLS, CDR2 YYNGEE. The CDR3 region has the DNA TGTGCCAGCAGCCGGGAGGGGACTAGAGGCTACGAGCAGTACTTC. Translation gives CASSREGTRGYEQYF.

The rearrangement uses TRBV19 and TRBJ1-3; D possibly corresponds to TRBD1 (6 bases). The ends were cut back, 4 bases at V and 7 bases at J, with 8 bases in the middle. The CDR3 has 12 residues. Germline V gene data show CDR1 as LNHDA and CDR2 as SQIVND (reference sequence). The CDR3, as DNA: TGTGCCAGTAGTACCGACAGGAACACCATATATTTT. Translated, it gives CASSTDRNTIYF.

This chain connects TRBV10-1 to TRBJ2-6; a weak D match, TRBD2 (6 bases). The CDR3 spans 15 residues. Germline CDR1 is WNHNN and CDR2 is SYGVQD (reference sequence). V lost 3 bases and J lost 2, with 8 bases in between. DNA of the CDR3: TGCGCCAGCAGTGACGGGGGTACTGGGGCCAACGTCCTGACTTTC. It is translated as CASSDGGTGANVLTF.

This rearrangement joins TRBV4-3 to TRBJ1-1; perhaps TRBD1 as D (5 bases). V was trimmed by 0 bases and J by 1 base, leaving 9 bases between them. This CDR3 is built from 15 residues. The V gene's germline CDR1 is LGHNA and CDR2 YSLEER. The CDR3: CASSQDLGGNTEAFF. CDR3 bases: TGCGCCAGCAGCCAAGATCTCGGGGGGAACACTGAAGCTTTCTTT.

The J gene is TRBJ2-1, the V gene TRBV7-2, with D maybe TRBD1 (5 bases). Germline-derived CDR1 and CDR2 are SGHTA and FQGNSA. This CDR3 region has 15 residues. Trimming cost V 5 bases and J 1 base, with 12 bases left between them. The DNA for the CDR3 is TGTGCCAGCAGCGCAAGCAGGGTGTCCTACAATGAGCAGTTCTTC. This gives the protein CASSASRVSYNEQFF. Full variable domain (missing parts from reference TRBV7-2 and TRBJ2-1): GAGVSQSPSNKVTEKGKDVELRCDPISGHTALYWYRQSLGQGLEFLIYFQGNSAPDKSGLPSDRFSAERTGGSVSTLTIQRTQQEDSAVYLCASSASRVSYNEQFFGPGTRLTVL.

V gene TRBV10-3 combines with J gene TRBJ2-4, with 8 bases matching TRBD1. This CDR3 has 16 amino acids. In germline, CDR1 is ENHRY, CDR2 SYGVKD. Losses at the gene ends were 4 bases for V and 3 bases for J; bases not matched to a gene: 8. The CDR3 sequence is CAISVTGGKDKNIQYF. The CDR3, as DNA: TGTGCCATCAGTGTAACAGGGGGTAAGGACAAAAACATTCAGTACTTC.

The DNA of the CDR3 is TGTGCCAGCAGCCAAAGTCGGTTCTCCTACAATGAGCAGTTCTTC. This translates into CASSQSRFSYNEQFF. The chain uses TRBV14 and TRBJ2-1; D is unresolved. Trimming stripped 2 bases from V and 0 bases from J, with 8 bases between. This CDR3 has 15 residues. Germline CDR1 is SGHDN and CDR2 is FVKESK.

The chain carries TRBV27 and TRBJ1-2, with 7 bases fitting TRBD1. The V segment lost 3 bases and the J segment 4 bases; nucleotides outside the gene matches: 5. Germline values: CDR1 MNHEY, CDR2 SMNVEV (reference sequence). The CDR3 contains 14 residues. In DNA form, the CDR3 reads TGTGCCAGCAGTTTTTCAGGGGACAGCTATGGCTACACCTTC. Its protein is CASSFSGDSYGYTF.